One sample yielded the 16 T cell receptor beta chains listed below, sequenced in a study of breast tumors, draining lymph nodes, adjacent tissues. Breast cancer patients provided tissue from their axillary draining lymph nodes. TCRdb re-called the multiplex PCR reads through MiXCR, storing one row per CDR3 protein. Of some 140,000 distinct CDR3 sequences in the sample, about a fifth were seen once. The sample consisted of axillary lymph node tissue. These receptors originate from a female donor with breast cancer. Some clones in this sample may be carry-over from other donors' samples.

This clonotype was seen only a few times. V is TRBV25-1 and J is TRBJ2-7, with D maybe TRBD2 (5 bases). V was shortened by 3 bases and J by 3 bases, with 9 bases between the two germline ends. The CDR3 extends over 13 amino acids. Germline V gene data show CDR1 as MGHDK and CDR2 as SYGVNS. CDR3 in DNA: TGTGCCAGCAGTGAGACCGGGAACTACGAGCAGTACTTC. This gives the protein CASSETGNYEQYF.

This clonotype was counted ten times or more. V usage is TRBV27 and J usage is TRBJ2-7; D tentatively fits TRBD1 or TRBD2 (5 bases each). Germline CDR1 and CDR2: MNHEY and SMNVEV (reference sequence). This CDR3 has 13 residues. Trimming pared 8 bases from V and 12 bases from J, leaving 23 bases between. The CDR3 reads CASRGTDSTRRYF. The CDR3 DNA reads TGTGCCAGCCGGGGCACCGATTCTACGAGGCGGTACTTC.

There are many counts of this clonotype. The chain couples TRBV20-1 to TRBJ2-3; TRBD2 agrees at 12 bases. Per germline, CDR1 DFQATT and CDR2 SNEGSKA (reference sequence). This CDR3 comprises 15 residues. J lost 1 base, V lost 6 bases, and 5 bases had no gene match. CDR3 protein: CSALAGGRGTDTQYF. CDR3 nucleotides: TGCAGTGCCCTAGCGGGAGGGCGGGGCACAGATACGCAGTATTTT.

Notes on this clonotype: This clone may be a read error of a much larger clone one base away. This rearrangement joins TRBV3-1 to TRBJ1-3; D possibly corresponds to TRBD1 (6 bases). Germline V gene sequence: CDR1 LGHDT, CDR2 YNNKEL (reference sequence). CDR3 length equals 15 residues. The CDR3, as DNA: TGTGCCAGCAGCCTCTCGGGGGCCGGAGGAAACACCGTATATTTT. This sequence encodes CASSLSGAGGNTVYF.

This clonotype was seen at least ten times. J is TRBJ2-3 and V is TRBV12-3 or TRBV12-4; perhaps TRBD2 as D (5 bases). The CDR3 is 14 residues long. V dropped 7 bases and J dropped 7 bases, with 18 bases sitting between them. CDR3 sequence: CASTRDSEVYTQYF. The CDR3 coding sequence is TGTGCCAGCACCAGAGACTCGGAGGTATATACGCAGTATTTT.

Ten or more counts support this clonotype. The rearrangement uses TRBV20-1 and TRBJ2-7; D is unclear. The CDR3 contains 12 residues. Looked up from germline, CDR1 is DFQATT and CDR2 is SNEGSKA (reference sequence). Trimming removed 5 bases from V and 0 bases from J, with 8 bases in between. CDR3 DNA sequence: TGCAGTGCTCAGGCTGACTCCTACGAGCAGTACTTC. It yields the protein CSAQADSYEQYF.

This clonotype was counted at least ten times. The chain recombines TRBV12-3 or TRBV12-4 with TRBJ2-7; TRBD1 matches 10 bases. After removal of 6 bases from V and 4 bases from J, the junction contained 9 bases not matched to a gene. This CDR3 is 15 amino acids long. The CDR3 is CASRTGTGDGYEQYF. In DNA, the CDR3 is TGTGCCAGCAGAACCGGGACAGGGGACGGGTACGAGCAGTACTTC.

This clonotype was recorded many times. This chain joins TRBV19 and TRBJ2-7, with D perhaps being TRBD1 or TRBD2 (5 bases each). Germline CDR1 reads LNHDA; CDR2 reads SQIVND (reference sequence). The length of the CDR3 is 18 residues. The V end lost 0 bases, the J end lost 3 bases, and 21 bases lay between the germline ends. This CDR3 is CASSIDRDGEQNDYEQYF. The DNA of the CDR3 is TGTGCCAGTAGTATAGACCGGGACGGCGAACAAAATGACTACGAGCAGTACTTC.

This clonotype showed up many times. V usage is TRBV20-1 and J usage is TRBJ2-1, with TRBD2 identical over 11 bases. The V and J ends lost 0 bases and 5 bases, in that order; junction bases with no gene match: 6. CDR3 length: 16 amino acids. From germline, CDR1 is DFQATT and CDR2 SNEGSKA (reference sequence). The CDR3 loop reads CSARDPGTSGNNEQFF. The CDR3 DNA follows: TGCAGTGCTAGAGACCCCGGGACTAGCGGTAACAATGAGCAGTTCTTC.

This clonotype was counted at least ten times. The chain joins TRBV7-9 to TRBJ2-5; D not certain. Between the trimmed V and J ends, which lost 2 bases and 3 bases, there was a span of 4 bases. Germline assignment: CDR1 SEHNR and CDR2 FQNEAQ (reference sequence). The CDR3 runs to 12 residues. The CDR3 DNA is TGTGCCAGCAGCTTATTCGAAGAGACCCAGTACTTC. It codes for CASSLFEETQYF.

This rearrangement joins TRBV28 to TRBJ2-7; D gene ambiguous. CDR3 length: 12 residues. Between the trimmed V and J ends, which lost 6 bases and 2 bases, there was a span of 8 bases. Germline CDR1 is MDHEN and CDR2 is SYDVKM. The CDR3: CASSSGPYEQYF. The CDR3, as DNA: TGTGCCAGCAGCTCAGGACCCTACGAGCAGTACTTC.

This clonotype has more than one count but fewer than ten. The chain joins TRBV3-1 to TRBJ2-7; 8 positions match TRBD2. Looked up from germline, CDR1 is LGHDT and CDR2 is YNNKEL (reference sequence). The trim removed 3 bases at V and 4 bases at J, leaving 8 bases unmatched. The CDR3 extends over 15 amino acids. CDR3 sequence: CASSQPGTRVYEQYF. As DNA, the CDR3 is TGTGCCAGCAGCCAGCCCGGGACTAGAGTTTACGAGCAGTACTTC.

This clonotype was found many times. The chain uses TRBV19 and TRBJ2-1; D is perhaps TRBD2 (5 bases). This CDR3 spans 15 amino acids. V lost 5 bases and J lost 5, with 16 bases in between. CDR1 and CDR2 (germline): LNHDA, SQIVND (reference sequence). The CDR3 DNA reads TGTGCCAGTAGTCCGCTTAGCGACCTGGACAATGAGCAGTTCTTC. Translated, it gives CASSPLSDLDNEQFF.

The sample holds many counts of this clonotype. The chain recombines TRBV20-1 with TRBJ2-1; D is possibly TRBD1 or TRBD2 (6 bases each). Trimming shortened V by 5 bases and J by 8 bases, and 13 bases separated the two germline ends. Germline V gives CDR1 DFQATT, CDR2 SNEGSKA (reference sequence). This CDR3 spans 12 amino acids. Here the CDR3 DNA reads TGCAGTGCTCTCGCTAGGGGGGATGAGCAGTTCTTC. Amino acid sequence: CSALARGDEQFF.

The rearrangement uses TRBV19 and TRBJ1-2, with D perhaps matching TRBD1 (6 bases). The CDR3 is 15 residues long. Per germline, CDR1 LNHDA and CDR2 SQIVND (reference sequence). Trimming cost V 2 bases and J 4 bases, with 14 bases left between them. Written as DNA, the CDR3 is TGTGCCAGTAGTATATTTCGGGGGGCAGGCTATGGCTACACCTTC. Translating gives CASSIFRGAGYGYTF. Filled out from reference TRBV19 and TRBJ1-2, the complete variable domain reads DGGITQSPKYLFRKEGQNVTLSCEQNLNHDAMYWYRQDPGQGLRLIYYSQIVNDFQKGDIAEGYSVSREKKESFPLTVTSAQKNPTAFYLCASSIFRGAGYGYTFGSGTRLTVV.

In the case of this clonotype: A much larger clone lies one base from this, so it may be a read error. Since no conserved phenylalanine or tryptophan closes the CDR3, a read error is the likely cause. V is TRBV20-1 and J is TRBJ2-5; 7 nucleotides agree with TRBD2. The CDR3 extends over 13 amino acids. Germline CDR1 is DFQATT and CDR2 is SNEGSKA (reference sequence). Trimming cost V 7 bases and J 5 bases; bases outside gene matches: 10. The CDR3: CSVPVGGPETQYL. Here the CDR3 DNA reads TGCAGTGTTCCGGTGGGAGGGCCCGAGACCCAGTACCTC.